The 3 T cell receptor beta chains listed next were all sequenced from one sample in a study of cytomegalovirus exposure and HLA in healthy donors. It was with 60 Vbeta and 13 Jbeta primers that the PCR ran. Method: immunoSEQ multiplex PCR; TCRdb's copy keeps in-frame clones and lacks some. The table shows some 77,000 clones, with about 71% occurring only once. The specimen sequenced was PBMCs. Every receptor here comes from a woman aged 40 to 55 in good health and CMV-seronegative.

This chain joins TRBV5-8 and TRBJ2-6; no firm D call. The CDR3 contains 15 residues. Looked up from germline, CDR1 is SGHTS and CDR2 is YDEGEE. Trimming pared 2 bases from V and 2 bases from J, leaving 8 bases between. In nucleotides, the CDR3 is TGTGCCAGCAGCTTTCGGAGTCCTGGGGCCAACGTCCTGACTTTC. It encodes CASSFRSPGANVLTF. The whole variable domain, remainder taken from reference TRBV5-8 and TRBJ2-6, is EAGVTQSPTHLIKTRGQQATLRCSPISGHTSVYWYQQALGLGLQFLLWYDEGEERNRGNFPPRFSGRQFPNYSSELNVNALELEDSALYLCASSFRSPGANVLTFGAGSRLTVL.

V is TRBV4-1 and J is TRBJ1-1; D gene ambiguous. The CDR3 spans 17 residues. The germline V gene has CDR1 MGHRA and CDR2 YSYEKL. Between the trimmed V and J ends, which lost 3 bases and 0 bases, there was a span of 17 bases. DNA of the CDR3: TGCGCCAGCAGCCATGGGCCCCCAAGAAGCATGAACACTGAAGCTTTCTTT. It translates to CASSHGPPRSMNTEAFF.

The chain is built from TRBV5-6 and TRBJ2-2, with 13 bases fitting TRBD2. Germline trimming cut 3 bases from V and 5 bases from J; bases unmatched to any gene: 4. The germline V gene encodes CDR1 SGHDT and CDR2 YYEEEE. The CDR3 consists of 16 residues. CDR3 sequence reads: CASSSGLAGWTGELFF. CDR3 nucleotide sequence: TGTGCCAGCAGCTCGGGACTAGCGGGATGGACCGGGGAGCTGTTTTTT.